Listed below are T cell receptor beta chains from one sample, sequenced in a study of beta chain features in type 1 diabetes. Sequenced by immunoSEQ multiplex PCR; TCRdb stores in-frame clones only, minus some. The data show 500,000 to 700,000 clones, 15% to 18% seen once. Sequencing was carried out using naive CD4+ T cells from blood. These receptors came from a man aged 18 to 30 in good health. Both conserved end residues are part of each CDR3.

V,length,J,CDR3
TRBV9,15,TRBJ1-1,CASSGQGWGNTEAFF
TRBV5-1,16,TRBJ2-1,CASSPSLAGTYNEQFF
TRBV19,17,TRBJ2-1,CASPPPLAGGLDNEQFF
TRBV27,13,TRBJ2-5,CASSFRGTETQYF
TRBV5-5,14,TRBJ2-3,CASSYTGGTDTQYF
TRBV7-2,12,TRBJ2-4,CASSPQGNIQYF
TRBV6-6,11,TRBJ1-2,CASSFLLSYTF
TRBV18,15,TRBJ1-1,CASSPSGDPNTEAFF
TRBV7-9,12,TRBJ1-2,CASSAGSSGYTF
TRBV21-1,12,TRBJ2-1,CASSRRSNEQFF
TRBV4-2,16,TRBJ1-3,CASSQRGSYSGNTIYF
TRBV28,13,TRBJ2-5,CASHTPGSGTQYF
TRBV7-9,15,TRBJ2-5,CASSSLLLMGETQYF
TRBV30,15,TRBJ2-5,CAWSLLFRTQETQYF
TRBV5-8,16,TRBJ2-7,CASSLIGTGFSGEQYF
TRBV5-1,15,TRBJ2-3,CASSPAGTRVDTQYF
TRBV5-6,15,TRBJ2-3,CASSLGAGTTDTQYF
TRBV10-3,13,TRBJ2-7,CAISGVGAYEQYF
TRBV28,16,TRBJ1-2,CASSPPAWGRNYGYTF
TRBV7-2,13,TRBJ2-1,CASSGVGFNEQFF
TRBV7-2,12,TRBJ1-2,CASSLYWGGYTF
TRBV9,14,TRBJ1-1,CASSVDSYNTEAFF
TRBV29-1,12,TRBJ1-5,CSAGTPNQPQHF
TRBV19,18,TRBJ2-1,CASSIGGTSVSSYNEQFF
TRBV7-2,15,TRBJ2-1,CASSSRTGTYNEQFF
TRBV5-6,13,TRBJ1-1,CASSLGPNTEAFF
TRBV6-5,14,TRBJ2-1,CASRGLAGYNEQFF
TRBV28,14,TRBJ1-3,CASRWTGAGNTIYF
TRBV10-3,14,TRBJ2-2,CATRLAGGDGELFF
TRBV18,14,TRBJ2-7,CASSLDLKSHEQYF
TRBV5-6,13,TRBJ1-1,CASSEQGSPEAFF
TRBV10-3,15,TRBJ2-1,CAISSTSGGYNEQFF
TRBV4-1,17,TRBJ1-2,CASSQDRLAGSDYGYTF
TRBV5-1,15,TRBJ2-5,CASSLGPGSQETQYF
TRBV2,15,TRBJ2-2,CANQHRQGNTGELFF
TRBV4-2,16,TRBJ2-7,CASSQGSSSGAYEQYF
TRBV9,15,TRBJ1-2,CASRPLQGAGDGYTF
TRBV5-1,14,TRBJ2-3,CASSLAWETDTQYF
TRBV11-2,15,TRBJ2-1,CASSLVLAGGSEQFF
TRBV2,14,TRBJ2-7,CASTRQGNTYEQYF
TRBV4-1,15,TRBJ1-2,CASSQPGQGVYGYTF
TRBV7-2,13,TRBJ2-2,CASRTGVDGELFF
TRBV6-5,13,TRBJ2-7,CASTGQGFYEQYF
TRBV20-1,11,TRBJ1-4,CSASPNEKLFF
TRBV9,14,TRBJ2-7,CASSVRPGIYEQYF
TRBV9,15,TRBJ2-4,CASSVGSMRDPLEYF
TRBV7-3,13,TRBJ1-1,CASSPGGGAKAFF
TRBV4-3,17,TRBJ2-6,CASSQDSRISGANVLTF
TRBV28,15,TRBJ2-5,CASSPWDRGRETQYF
TRBV5-4,14,TRBJ2-5,CASSLVAGSETQYF
TRBV28,14,TRBJ2-7,CASSGAGISYEQYF
TRBV7-6,16,TRBJ2-2,CASSPGLAANTGELFF